The rows below give T cell receptor beta chains drawn from one sample of a study of cytomegalovirus exposure and HLA in healthy donors. Repertoires were generated with immunoSEQ multiplex PCR, while TCRdb's copy carries only in-frame clones and drops some. The data include 65,000 to 95,000 clones; the top ten clones carry 7.5%. Material for sequencing was PBMCs. These receptors were taken from a female donor in good health and CMV-seropositive. The CDR3 runs from the conserved cysteine through the conserved F or W. A D gene is named only where the DNA matches it firmly.

d_call: TRBD1; j_call: TRBJ1-3; v_call: TRBV4-3; cdr3_nt: TGCGCCAGCAGCCAGATGGGGATCAGGGGGTCGGGAAACACCATATATTTT; cdr3_aa: CASSQMGIRGSGNTIYF
d_call: NA; j_call: TRBJ1-2; v_call: TRBV6-6; cdr3_nt: TGTGCCAGCAGCCCAGATTCTAGCTATGGCTACACCTTC; cdr3_aa: CASSPDSSYGYTF
d_call: NA; j_call: TRBJ2-7; v_call: TRBV5-6; cdr3_nt: TGTGCCAGCAGCCCCTATGGGGGGGAGCAGTACTTC; cdr3_aa: CASSPYGGEQYF
d_call: NA; j_call: TRBJ1-2; v_call: TRBV19; cdr3_nt: TGTGCCAGTAAGCGACGACCTAACTATGGCTACACCTTC; cdr3_aa: CASKRRPNYGYTF
d_call: TRBD2; j_call: TRBJ2-1; v_call: TRBV7-2; cdr3_nt: TGTGCCAGCAGCTCGGGACTAGCCTACAATGAGCAGTTCTTC; cdr3_aa: CASSSGLAYNEQFF
d_call: TRBD1; j_call: TRBJ2-7; v_call: TRBV7-2; cdr3_nt: TGTGCCAGCAGCTTAGAGGCAGGGGGCTTCTACGAGCAGTACTTC; cdr3_aa: CASSLEAGGFYEQYF
d_call: NA; j_call: TRBJ1-1; v_call: TRBV6-5; cdr3_nt: TGTGCCAGCAGTTACCGGACAAGGACTGAAGCTTTCTTT; cdr3_aa: CASSYRTRTEAFF
d_call: TRBD1; j_call: TRBJ1-2; v_call: TRBV6-5; cdr3_nt: TGTGCCAGCAGTTACCACACAGGGGATCGTGGCTACACCTTC; cdr3_aa: CASSYHTGDRGYTF
d_call: NA; j_call: TRBJ2-6; v_call: TRBV7-9; cdr3_nt: TGTGCCAGCAACCAAGGAGCAGGGTTTATCTCTGGGGCCAACGTCCTGACTTTC; cdr3_aa: CASNQGAGFISGANVLTF
d_call: TRBD1; j_call: TRBJ2-1; v_call: TRBV11-3; cdr3_nt: TGTGCCAGCAGCTTAGGATTCGGGACAGGGGATGAGCAGTTCTTC; cdr3_aa: CASSLGFGTGDEQFF
d_call: TRBD1; j_call: TRBJ2-5; v_call: TRBV28; cdr3_nt: TGTGCCAGCAGTTCACCGACAGGGCCAGGGAAAGAGACCCAGTACTTC; cdr3_aa: CASSSPTGPGKETQYF
d_call: NA; j_call: TRBJ1-1; v_call: TRBV4-3; cdr3_nt: TGCGCCAGCAGCCAAGCTGGACAGTTGAACACTGAAGCTTTCTTT; cdr3_aa: CASSQAGQLNTEAFF
d_call: TRBD1; j_call: TRBJ1-3; v_call: TRBV2; cdr3_nt: TGTGCCAGCGGGGGGACAGGAAACTCTGGAAACACCATATATTTT; cdr3_aa: CASGGTGNSGNTIYF
d_call: NA; j_call: TRBJ2-2; v_call: TRBV10-1; cdr3_nt: TGCGCCAGCAGTCCCCAGACTCCCGGAGGGCCCGGGGAGCTGTTTTTT; cdr3_aa: CASSPQTPGGPGELFF
d_call: NA; j_call: TRBJ2-5; v_call: TRBV7-2; cdr3_nt: TGTGCCAGCAGCCCACAGGGATTCCAAGAGACCCAGTACTTC; cdr3_aa: CASSPQGFQETQYF
d_call: TRBD1; j_call: TRBJ1-1; v_call: TRBV5-1; cdr3_nt: TGCGCCAGCAGCTTTACAGGGGCGAACACTGAAGCTTTCTTT; cdr3_aa: CASSFTGANTEAFF
d_call: TRBD1; j_call: TRBJ2-7; v_call: TRBV29-1; cdr3_nt: TGCAGCGTACAGGGGGAAGGCTCCTACGAGCAGTACTTC; cdr3_aa: CSVQGEGSYEQYF
d_call: TRBD2; j_call: TRBJ2-3; v_call: TRBV30; cdr3_nt: TGTGCCTGGAGTACAGGACTAGCGGGAGATACGCAGTATTTT; cdr3_aa: CAWSTGLAGDTQYF
d_call: TRBD2; j_call: TRBJ2-5; v_call: TRBV6-5; cdr3_nt: TGTGCCAGCAGATCGGGACTAGCGACTGAGACCCAGTACTTC; cdr3_aa: CASRSGLATETQYF
d_call: TRBD1; j_call: TRBJ2-1; v_call: TRBV5-5; cdr3_nt: TGTGCCAGCAGCTTACAGGGGGCCTATGAGCAGTTCTTC; cdr3_aa: CASSLQGAYEQFF
d_call: NA; j_call: TRBJ1-1; v_call: TRBV27; cdr3_nt: TGTGCCAGCAGACTGAAGATGAACACTGAAGCTTTCTTT; cdr3_aa: CASRLKMNTEAFF